This T cell receptor (beta chain) was observed in a study of CD8+ T cells in alopecia areata. Study information: Among treated patients, oral tofacitinib was administered at 5 to 10 mg twice daily. Whole-study findings and limits: Clonality was higher in lesional than normal scalp, especially in alopecia totalis/universalis.

The CDR3 runs 13 residues. Germline CDR1 and CDR2: GTSNPN and SVGIG (reference sequence). The V end was cut by 2 bases, the J end by 6 bases, with 10 bases between. A remark on this clone: The antigen is unknown.

RNA extraction was followed by reverse transcription into cDNA, which acted as the sequencing template. Using immunoSEQ multiplex PCR, the repertoire was profiled, and TCRdb retains in-frame clones only, with some absent. The repertoire holds about 130,000 clones, with around 50% as singletons. Alopecia areata patients provided lesional scalp punch biopsies and peripheral blood. The chain recombines TRBV30 with TRBJ2-2; D call uncertain. The sample here was CD4+ T cells sorted from blood, taken at week 0. The clonotype was recovered from a human donor with alopecia areata. The CDR3, as DNA: TGTGCCTGGAGTCCCAGGAGTTCCGGGGAGCTGTTTTTT. Protein sequence: CAWSPRSSGELFF.